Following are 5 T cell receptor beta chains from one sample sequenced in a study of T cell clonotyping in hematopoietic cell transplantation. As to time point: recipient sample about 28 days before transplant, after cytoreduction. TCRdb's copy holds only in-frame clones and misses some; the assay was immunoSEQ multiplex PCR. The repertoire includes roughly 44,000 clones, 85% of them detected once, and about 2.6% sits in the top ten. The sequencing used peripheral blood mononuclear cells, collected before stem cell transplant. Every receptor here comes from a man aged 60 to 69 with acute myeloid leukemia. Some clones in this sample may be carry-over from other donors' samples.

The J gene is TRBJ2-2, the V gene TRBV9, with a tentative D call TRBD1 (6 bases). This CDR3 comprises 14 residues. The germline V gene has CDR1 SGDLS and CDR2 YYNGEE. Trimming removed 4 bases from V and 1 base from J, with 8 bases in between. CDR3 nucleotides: TGTGCCAGCAGCACGACAGGGAACACCGGGGAGCTGTTTTTT. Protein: CASSTTGNTGELFF.

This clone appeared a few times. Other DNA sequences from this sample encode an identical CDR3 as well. The CDR3 here is CASSRTGGYEQYF. Here the CDR3 DNA reads TGTGCCAGCTCTAGGACAGGGGGTTACGAGCAGTACTTC. The J gene is TRBJ2-7, the V gene TRBV11-2; 10 bases align to TRBD1. V was pared by 8 bases and J by 4 bases, with 5 bases of the junction left unmatched. Germline V gene data show CDR1 as SGHAT and CDR2 as FQNNGV. CDR3 length: 13 amino acids.

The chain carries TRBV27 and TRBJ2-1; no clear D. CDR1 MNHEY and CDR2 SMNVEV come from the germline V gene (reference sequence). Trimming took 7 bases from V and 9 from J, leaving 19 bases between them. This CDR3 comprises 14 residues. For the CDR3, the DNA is TGTGCCAGCACCCTAGGGTGGAATTCGGGTGAGCAGTTCTTC. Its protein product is CASTLGWNSGEQFF.

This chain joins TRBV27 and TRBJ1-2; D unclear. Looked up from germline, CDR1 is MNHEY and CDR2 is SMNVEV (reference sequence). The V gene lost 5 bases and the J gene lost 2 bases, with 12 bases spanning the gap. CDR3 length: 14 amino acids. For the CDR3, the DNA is TGTGCCAGCAGTCCATGGGGTGTAAACTATGGCTACACCTTC. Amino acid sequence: CASSPWGVNYGYTF.

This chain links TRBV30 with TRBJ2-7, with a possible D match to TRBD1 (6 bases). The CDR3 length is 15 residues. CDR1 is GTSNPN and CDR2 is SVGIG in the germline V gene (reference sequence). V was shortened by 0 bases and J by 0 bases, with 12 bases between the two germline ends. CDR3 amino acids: CAWSVLGQNSYEQYF. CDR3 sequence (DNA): TGTGCCTGGAGTGTTCTCGGACAGAACTCCTACGAGCAGTACTTC.